These 15 T cell receptor beta chains were all obtained from the same sample, sequenced in a study of cytomegalovirus exposure and HLA in healthy donors. Some clones are missing from TCRdb's copy, which holds only in-frame ones; the method was immunoSEQ multiplex PCR. The table has 300,000 to 350,000 clones, roughly 86% seen once. Source material: PBMCs. Receptors were obtained from a man aged 25-45 years in good health and CMV-seronegative.

The chain uses TRBV19 and TRBJ2-5; 7 bases match TRBD1. This CDR3 contains 15 residues. Germline CDR1 and CDR2: LNHDA and SQIVND (reference sequence). V gave up 5 bases and J gave up 0 bases; unmatched junction bases: 6. The CDR3 DNA is TGTGCCAGTAGTCCCGGGACAGCTTACCAAGAGACCCAGTACTTC. Translating gives CASSPGTAYQETQYF.

The rearrangement joins TRBV7-9 to TRBJ2-2, with 8 bases identical to TRBD1. CDR1 SEHNR and CDR2 FQNEAQ come from the germline V gene (reference sequence). J was trimmed by 5 bases and V by 4 bases; bases with no gene match: 6. CDR3 length equals 15 residues. For the CDR3, the DNA is TGTGCCAGCAGCTCGACAGGGGTTGGGACCGGGGAGCTGTTTTTT. Translation gives CASSSTGVGTGELFF.

V is TRBV6-1 and J is TRBJ2-7, with 8 bases fitting TRBD2. Per germline, CDR1 MNHNS and CDR2 SASEGT. The junction had 18 bases not matched to a gene; V was cut back by 1 base and J by 4 bases. The CDR3 totals 19 residues. The CDR3 reads CASSEDRPRVSGVEYEQYF. The DNA of the CDR3 is TGTGCCAGCAGTGAAGATCGCCCCAGAGTTAGCGGGGTCGAGTACGAGCAGTACTTC.

V usage is TRBV19 and J usage is TRBJ1-2, with TRBD1 as a possible D gene (5 bases). The CDR3 is 16 residues long. The germline V gene encodes CDR1 LNHDA and CDR2 SQIVND (reference sequence). Trimming shortened V by 6 bases and J by 0 bases, and 17 bases separated the two germline ends. The CDR3 sequence is CASSRQTSVANYGYTF. DNA of the CDR3: TGTGCCAGTAGCAGACAGACTTCCGTAGCTAACTATGGCTACACCTTC.

This clone appeared once. V is TRBV5-1 and J is TRBJ2-2, with 9 bases that match TRBD2. The CDR3 runs 15 residues. Looked up from germline, CDR1 is SGHRS and CDR2 is YFSETQ. Trimming at V came to 3 bases and at J to 6 bases, leaving 6 bases not matched to a gene. The CDR3: CASSSTSGLAGELFF. The CDR3 DNA follows: TGCGCCAGCAGCTCCACTAGCGGGTTGGCCGGGGAGCTGTTTTTT.

The chain couples TRBV9 to TRBJ2-5; maybe TRBD2 (6 bases). The V gene lost 0 bases and the J gene lost 5 bases, with 14 bases spanning the gap. The CDR3 runs 15 residues. Per germline, CDR1 SGDLS and CDR2 YYNGEE. CDR3 nucleotides: TGTGCCAGCAGCGTAGCGGAGGGGTTGAGGGAGACCCAGTACTTC. The encoded protein is CASSVAEGLRETQYF.

This chain joins TRBV6-6 and TRBJ2-7; 9 bases map to TRBD1. Unmatched junction bases numbered 15, after V lost 7 bases and J lost 5 bases. Germline lookup yields CDR1 MNHNY and CDR2 SVGAGI (reference sequence). The length of the CDR3 is 16 residues. The CDR3 reads CASMPSAGQGINEQYF. The CDR3 DNA is TGTGCCAGCATGCCATCCGCGGGACAGGGTATCAACGAGCAGTACTTC.

The rearrangement links TRBV2 to TRBJ2-7, with 8 bases lining up with TRBD1. The junction had 6 bases not matched to a gene; V was cut back by 6 bases and J by 2 bases. Germline V gene data show CDR1 as SNHLY and CDR2 as FYNNEI. The CDR3 totals 14 residues. Here the CDR3 reads CASRPGQATYEQYF. The CDR3 DNA is TGTGCCAGCAGGCCGGGACAGGCGACCTACGAGCAGTACTTC.

Ten or more counts support this clone. This chain uses TRBV6-4 with TRBJ1-1, with 9 bases that match TRBD1. The length of the CDR3 is 15 residues. Trimming took 10 bases from V and 4 from J; bases not matched to a gene: 13. CDR1 is MRHNA, CDR2 SNTAGT, per germline. CDR3 nucleotide sequence: TGTGCCAACGGACAGGGGAAATGCTCGGCCACTGAAGCTTTCTTT. It codes for CANGQGKCSATEAFF.

The chain uses TRBV5-6 and TRBJ2-3, with 13 bases matching TRBD2. Trimming took 2 bases from V and 0 from J; bases not matched to a gene: 6. Germline CDR1 SGHDT, CDR2 YYEEEE. The CDR3 contains 18 residues. The CDR3 DNA follows: TGTGCCAGCAGCTTCGGACTAGCGGGGGCCCTTAGCACAGATACGCAGTATTTT. The encoded protein is CASSFGLAGALSTDTQYF.

The chain uses TRBV28 and TRBJ2-1; TRBD1 aligns across 8 bases. The CDR3 covers 10 residues. CDR1 and CDR2 (germline): MDHEN, SYDVKM. V was pared by 6 bases and J by 12 bases, with 1 base of the junction left unmatched. The CDR3 spells CASSGTGQFF. The DNA for the CDR3 is TGTGCCAGCAGCGGGACAGGGCAGTTCTTC.

V usage is TRBV2 and J usage is TRBJ2-3; TRBD2 matches at 12 bases. The V and J ends lost 6 bases and 0 bases, in that order; junction bases with no gene match: 4. The germline gives CDR1 SNHLY, CDR2 FYNNEI. This CDR3 has 16 residues. The CDR3 DNA sequence: TGTGCCAGCAGCTGGACTAGCGGGGCTAGCACAGATACGCAGTATTTT. This sequence encodes CASSWTSGASTDTQYF.

This chain connects TRBV5-1 to TRBJ1-1; D might be TRBD1 (6 bases). Trimming cost V 4 bases and J 0 bases, with 13 bases left between them. Germline loops: CDR1 SGHRS, CDR2 YFSETQ. The CDR3 is 15 amino acids. The CDR3 DNA reads as TGCGCCAGCAGCCGGGAACAGGGATTGAACACTGAAGCTTTCTTT. The encoded protein is CASSREQGLNTEAFF.

The genes are TRBV10-3 and TRBJ2-7; possible D gene TRBD1, 5 bases. The CDR3 contains 16 residues. With 3 bases removed from V and 3 bases from J, the gap between germline ends came to 18 bases. CDR1 is ENHRY, CDR2 SYGVKD, per germline. CDR3 loop: CAISDPNSARDYEQYF. The DNA of the CDR3 is TGTGCCATCAGTGACCCAAACTCGGCCAGGGACTACGAGCAGTACTTC.

The chain is built from TRBV18 and TRBJ1-1, with D perhaps matching TRBD1 (5 bases). CDR1 and CDR2 from the germline V gene are KGHSH and LQKENI. V lost 5 bases and J 1 base, leaving 17 bases between the germline ends. The CDR3 contains 16 residues. Here the CDR3 reads CASSVSGGVPNTEAFF. Written as DNA, the CDR3 is TGTGCCAGCTCAGTCAGCGGGGGGGTTCCGAACACTGAAGCTTTCTTT.